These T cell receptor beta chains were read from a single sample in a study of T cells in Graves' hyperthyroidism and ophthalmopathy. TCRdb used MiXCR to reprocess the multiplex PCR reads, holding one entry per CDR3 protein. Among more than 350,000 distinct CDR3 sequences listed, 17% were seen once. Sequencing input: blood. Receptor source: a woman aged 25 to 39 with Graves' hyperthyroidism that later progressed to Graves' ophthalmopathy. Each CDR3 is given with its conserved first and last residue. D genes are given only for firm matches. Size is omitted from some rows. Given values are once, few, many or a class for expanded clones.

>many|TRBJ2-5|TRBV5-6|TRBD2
TGTGCCAGCAGCTTGGTGGGGGGGGAACTGGCGGAGACCCAGTACTTC
CASSLVGGELAETQYF
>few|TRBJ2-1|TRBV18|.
TGTGCCAGCTCTCAAACAGGGCATGAGCAGTTCTTC
CASSQTGHEQFF
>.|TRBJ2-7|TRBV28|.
TGTGCCAGCAGCACCGGCCTACAGGGAAGAAGCTTC
CASSTGLQGRSF
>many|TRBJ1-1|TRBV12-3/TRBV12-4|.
TGTGCCAGCAGCCTTATTCCACAGAACACTGAAGCTTTCTTT
CASSLIPQNTEAFF
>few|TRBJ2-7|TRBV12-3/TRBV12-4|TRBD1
TGTGCCAGCAGTTCTCGGACAGGGAACTACGAGCAGTACTTC
CASSSRTGNYEQYF
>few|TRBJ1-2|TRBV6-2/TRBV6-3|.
TGTGCCAGCAGGGGGAGTACCGGGACGGGCTACGGCTACACCTTC
CASRGSTGTGYGYTF
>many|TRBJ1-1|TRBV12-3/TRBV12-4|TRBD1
TGTGCCAGCAGTTTAGGGACAGGGGGTAACACTGAAGCTTTCTTT
CASSLGTGGNTEAFF
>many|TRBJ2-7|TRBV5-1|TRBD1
TGCGCCAGCAGCTTGGAGCCCGGGACAGGGGGTTACGAGCAGTACTTC
CASSLEPGTGGYEQYF
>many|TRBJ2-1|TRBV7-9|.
TGTGCCAGCAGCTTAGCGTCTTTCCAGGAGCAGTTCTTC
CASSLASFQEQFF
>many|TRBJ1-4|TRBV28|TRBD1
TGTGCCAGCAGTTTAAGGGGGCTGACTAATGAAAAACTGTTTTTT
CASSLRGLTNEKLFF
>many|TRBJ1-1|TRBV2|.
TGTGCCAGCGGAACAGGGATAAACACTGAAGCTTTCTTT
CASGTGINTEAFF
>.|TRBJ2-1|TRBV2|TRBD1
TGTGCCAGCAGTGATGGGCAGGGGGTCTACAATGAGCAGTTCTTC
CASSDGQGVYNEQFF